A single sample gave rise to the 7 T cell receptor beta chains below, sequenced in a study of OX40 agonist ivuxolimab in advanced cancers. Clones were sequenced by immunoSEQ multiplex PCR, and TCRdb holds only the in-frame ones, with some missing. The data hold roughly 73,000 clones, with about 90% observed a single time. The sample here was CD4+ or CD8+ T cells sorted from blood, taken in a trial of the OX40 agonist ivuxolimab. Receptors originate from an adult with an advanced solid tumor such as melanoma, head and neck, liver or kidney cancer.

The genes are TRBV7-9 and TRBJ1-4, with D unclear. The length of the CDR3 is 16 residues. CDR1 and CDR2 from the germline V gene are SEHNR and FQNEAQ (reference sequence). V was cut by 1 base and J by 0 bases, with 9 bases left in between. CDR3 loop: CASSLGAVATNEKLFF. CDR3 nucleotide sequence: TGTGCCAGCAGCTTAGGGGCAGTCGCAACTAATGAAAAACTGTTTTTT.

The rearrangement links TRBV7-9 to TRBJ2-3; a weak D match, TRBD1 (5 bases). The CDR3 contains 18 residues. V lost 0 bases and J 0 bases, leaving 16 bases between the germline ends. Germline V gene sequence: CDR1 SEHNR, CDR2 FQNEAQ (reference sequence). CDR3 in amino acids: CASSLAFLNDRSTDTQYF. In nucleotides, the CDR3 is TGTGCCAGCAGCTTAGCGTTTTTAAACGACAGAAGCACAGATACGCAGTATTTT.

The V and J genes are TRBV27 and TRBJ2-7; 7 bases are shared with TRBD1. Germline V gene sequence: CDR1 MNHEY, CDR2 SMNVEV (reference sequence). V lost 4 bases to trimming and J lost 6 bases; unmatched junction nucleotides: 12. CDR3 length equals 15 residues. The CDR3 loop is CASSSGTRTGGEQYF. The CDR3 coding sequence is TGTGCCAGCAGTTCGGGAACGAGGACAGGCGGCGAGCAGTACTTC.

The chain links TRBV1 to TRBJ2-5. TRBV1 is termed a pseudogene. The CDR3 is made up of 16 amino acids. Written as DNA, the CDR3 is TGCACCAGCAGCCAAAATCTCGTCCGGTTGGGAGAGACCCAGTACTTC. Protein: CTSSQNLVRLGETQYF.

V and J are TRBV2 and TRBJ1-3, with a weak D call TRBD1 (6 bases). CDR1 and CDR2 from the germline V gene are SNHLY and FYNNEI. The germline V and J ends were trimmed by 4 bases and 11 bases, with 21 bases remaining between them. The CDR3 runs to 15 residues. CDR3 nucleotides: TGTGCCAGCAGTGCACAGGGCGTCCTTAGTGGTGCCATATATTTT. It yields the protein CASSAQGVLSGAIYF.

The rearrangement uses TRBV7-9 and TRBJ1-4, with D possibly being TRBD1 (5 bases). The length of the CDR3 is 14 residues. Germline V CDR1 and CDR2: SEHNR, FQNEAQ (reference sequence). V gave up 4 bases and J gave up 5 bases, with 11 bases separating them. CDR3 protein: CASSSGQGNEKLFF. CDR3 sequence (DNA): TGTGCCAGCAGCTCAGGACAAGGAAATGAAAAACTGTTTTTT.

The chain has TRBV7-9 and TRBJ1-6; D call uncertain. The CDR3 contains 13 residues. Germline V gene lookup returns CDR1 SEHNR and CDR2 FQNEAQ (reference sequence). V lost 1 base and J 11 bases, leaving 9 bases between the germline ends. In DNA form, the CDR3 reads TGTGCCAGCAGCTTAGTCGAGGCAGCACCCCTCCACTTT. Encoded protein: CASSLVEAAPLHF.